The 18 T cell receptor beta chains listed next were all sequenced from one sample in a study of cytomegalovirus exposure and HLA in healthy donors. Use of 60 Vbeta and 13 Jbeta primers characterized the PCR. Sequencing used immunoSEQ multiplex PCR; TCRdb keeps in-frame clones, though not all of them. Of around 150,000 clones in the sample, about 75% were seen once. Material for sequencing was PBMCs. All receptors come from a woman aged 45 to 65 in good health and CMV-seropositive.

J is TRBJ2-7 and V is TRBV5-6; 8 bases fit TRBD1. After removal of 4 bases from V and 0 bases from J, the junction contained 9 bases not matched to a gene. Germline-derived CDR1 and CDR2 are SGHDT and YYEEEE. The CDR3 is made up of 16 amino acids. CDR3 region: CASSPTGALSSYEQYF. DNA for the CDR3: TGTGCCAGCAGCCCGACAGGGGCCCTCAGCTCCTACGAGCAGTACTTC.

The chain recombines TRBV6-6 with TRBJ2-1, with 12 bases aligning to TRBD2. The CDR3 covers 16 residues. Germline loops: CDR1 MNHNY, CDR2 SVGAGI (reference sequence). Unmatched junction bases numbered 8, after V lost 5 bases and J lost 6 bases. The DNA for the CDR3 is TGTGCCAGCAGTCCGGGACAACTAGCGGGAGGCAATGAGCAGTTCTTC. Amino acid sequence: CASSPGQLAGGNEQFF.

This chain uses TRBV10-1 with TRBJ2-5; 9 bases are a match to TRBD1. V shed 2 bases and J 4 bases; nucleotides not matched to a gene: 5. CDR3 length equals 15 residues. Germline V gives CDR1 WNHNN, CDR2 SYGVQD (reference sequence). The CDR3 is CASSEGTGIGETQYF. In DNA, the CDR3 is TGCGCCAGCAGTGAGGGGACAGGGATCGGAGAGACCCAGTACTTC.

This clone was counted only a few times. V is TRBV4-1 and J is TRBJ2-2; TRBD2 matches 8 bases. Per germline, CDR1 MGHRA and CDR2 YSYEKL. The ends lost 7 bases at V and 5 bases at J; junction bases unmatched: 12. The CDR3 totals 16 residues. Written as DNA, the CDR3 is TGCGCCAGCACCCGGGCCGGGGGGGCCGGGACCGGGGAGCTGTTTTTT. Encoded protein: CASTRAGGAGTGELFF.

As DNA, the CDR3 is TGTGCCAGCTCACACAACAGGGAAATTAACACTGAAGCTTTCTTT. Its translation: CASSHNREINTEAFF. The J gene is TRBJ1-1, the V gene TRBV18; perhaps TRBD1 as D (6 bases). Trimming pared 4 bases from V and 2 bases from J, leaving 14 bases between. The CDR3 has 15 amino acids. Germline CDR1 and CDR2: KGHSH and LQKENI.

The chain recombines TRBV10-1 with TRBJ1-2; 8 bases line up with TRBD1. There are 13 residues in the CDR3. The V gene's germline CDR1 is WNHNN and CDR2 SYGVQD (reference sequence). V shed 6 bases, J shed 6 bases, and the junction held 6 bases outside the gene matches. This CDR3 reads CASSEDRDHGYTF. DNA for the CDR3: TGCGCCAGCAGCGAGGACAGGGATCATGGCTACACCTTC.

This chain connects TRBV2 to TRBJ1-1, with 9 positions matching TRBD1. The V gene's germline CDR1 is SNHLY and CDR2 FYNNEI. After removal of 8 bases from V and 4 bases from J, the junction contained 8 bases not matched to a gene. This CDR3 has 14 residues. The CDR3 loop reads CASQKTTGGTEAFF. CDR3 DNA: TGTGCCAGCCAAAAAACGACAGGGGGCACTGAAGCTTTCTTT. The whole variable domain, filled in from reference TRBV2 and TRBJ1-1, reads EPEVTQTPSHQVTQMGQEVILRCVPISNHLYFYWYRQILGQKVEFLVSFYNNEISEKSEIFDDQFSVERPDGSNFTLKIRSTKLEDSAMYFCASQKTTGGTEAFFGQGTRLTVV.

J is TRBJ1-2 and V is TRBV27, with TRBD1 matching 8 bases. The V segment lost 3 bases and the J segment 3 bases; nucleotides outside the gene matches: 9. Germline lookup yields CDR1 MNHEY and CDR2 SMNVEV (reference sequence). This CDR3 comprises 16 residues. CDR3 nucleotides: TGTGCCAGCAGTTTCCCTTCTCAGGGGGCTTACTATGGCTACACCTTC. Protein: CASSFPSQGAYYGYTF.

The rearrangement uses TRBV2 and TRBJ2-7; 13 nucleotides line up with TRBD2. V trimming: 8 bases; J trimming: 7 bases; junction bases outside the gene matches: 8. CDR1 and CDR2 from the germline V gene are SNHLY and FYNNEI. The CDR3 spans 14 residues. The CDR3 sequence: CASLGTSGMGEQYF. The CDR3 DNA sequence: TGTGCCAGCTTAGGGACTAGCGGGATGGGGGAGCAGTACTTC.

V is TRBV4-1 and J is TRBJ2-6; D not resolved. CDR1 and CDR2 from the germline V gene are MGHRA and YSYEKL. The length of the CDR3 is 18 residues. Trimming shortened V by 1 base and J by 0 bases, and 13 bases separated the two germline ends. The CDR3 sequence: CASSQGWSLHSGANVLTF. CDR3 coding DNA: TGCGCCAGCAGCCAAGGTTGGAGCCTCCACTCTGGGGCCAACGTCCTGACTTTC.

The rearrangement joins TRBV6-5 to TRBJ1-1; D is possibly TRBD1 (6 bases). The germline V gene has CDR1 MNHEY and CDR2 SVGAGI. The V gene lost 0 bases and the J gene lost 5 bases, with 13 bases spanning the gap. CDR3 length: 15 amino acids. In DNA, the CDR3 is TGTGCCAGCAGTTACTCGGGGACAAAGGGGACTGAAGCTTTCTTT. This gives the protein CASSYSGTKGTEAFF.

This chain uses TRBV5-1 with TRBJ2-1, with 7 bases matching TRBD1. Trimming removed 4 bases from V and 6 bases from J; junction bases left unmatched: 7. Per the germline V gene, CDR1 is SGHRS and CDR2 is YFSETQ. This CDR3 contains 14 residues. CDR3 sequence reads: CASSPQTGINEQFF. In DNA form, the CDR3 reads TGCGCCAGCAGCCCCCAGACAGGGATCAATGAGCAGTTCTTC.

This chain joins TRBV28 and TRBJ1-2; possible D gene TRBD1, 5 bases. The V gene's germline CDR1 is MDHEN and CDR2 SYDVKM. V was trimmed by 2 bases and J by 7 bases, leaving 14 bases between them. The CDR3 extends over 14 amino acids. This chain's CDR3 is CASSLGQGPGGYTF. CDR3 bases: TGTGCCAGCAGTTTAGGGCAGGGCCCCGGTGGCTACACCTTC.

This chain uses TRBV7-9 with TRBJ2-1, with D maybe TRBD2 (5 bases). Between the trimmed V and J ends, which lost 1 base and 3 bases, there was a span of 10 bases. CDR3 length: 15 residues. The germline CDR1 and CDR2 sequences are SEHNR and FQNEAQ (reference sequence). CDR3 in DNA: TGTGCCAGCAGCTTAGGTCTGGGGAGCTACAATGAGCAGTTCTTC. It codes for CASSLGLGSYNEQFF.

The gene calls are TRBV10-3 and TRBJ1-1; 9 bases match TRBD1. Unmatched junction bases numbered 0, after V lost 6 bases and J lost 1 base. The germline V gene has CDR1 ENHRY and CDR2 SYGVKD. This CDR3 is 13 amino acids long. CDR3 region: CAIRTGGNTEAFF. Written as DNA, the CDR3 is TGTGCCATCAGGACAGGGGGGAACACTGAAGCTTTCTTT.

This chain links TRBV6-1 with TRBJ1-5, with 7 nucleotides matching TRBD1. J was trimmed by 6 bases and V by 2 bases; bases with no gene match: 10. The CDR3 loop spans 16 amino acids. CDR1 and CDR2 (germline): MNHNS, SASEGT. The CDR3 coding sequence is TGTGCCAGCAGTGAAAGCGTAGGGGGCCTAAGTCAGCCCCAGCATTTT. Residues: CASSESVGGLSQPQHF.

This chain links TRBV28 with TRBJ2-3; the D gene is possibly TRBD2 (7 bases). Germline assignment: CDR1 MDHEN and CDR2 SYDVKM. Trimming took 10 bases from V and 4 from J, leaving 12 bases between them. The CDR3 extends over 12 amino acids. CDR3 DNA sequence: TGTGCCACCACGGGGGGCGCAGATACGCAGTATTTT. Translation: CATTGGADTQYF.

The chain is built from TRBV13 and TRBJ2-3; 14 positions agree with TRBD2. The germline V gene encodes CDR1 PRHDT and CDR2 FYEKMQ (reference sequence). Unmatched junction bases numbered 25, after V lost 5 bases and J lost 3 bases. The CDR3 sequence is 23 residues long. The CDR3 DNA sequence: TGTGCCAGCAGCCAAGGGATCGTCTCCCAGTCAAGACTAGCGGGAGGGAGGACAGATACGCAGTATTTT. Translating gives CASSQGIVSQSRLAGGRTDTQYF.